Below are 3 T cell receptor beta chains sequenced from a single sample in a study of blood T cell repertoires in COVID-19. Sequencing used immunoSEQ multiplex PCR; TCRdb keeps in-frame clones, though not all of them. Of 120,000 or so clones listed, around 76% are singletons. The sequenced sample was peripheral blood. The receptor set was obtained from a woman older than 75 with acute or convalescent COVID-19.

This chain joins TRBV6-1 and TRBJ1-6, with 8 bases identical to TRBD1. The CDR3 extends over 17 amino acids. Germline V gives CDR1 MNHNS, CDR2 SASEGT. J was trimmed by 2 bases and V by 4 bases; bases with no gene match: 7. Written as DNA, the CDR3 is TGTGCCAGCAGTGCCCAACAGGGGGTCGCCTATAATTCACCCCTCCACTTT. This translates into CASSAQQGVAYNSPLHF.

The V gene is TRBV5-1, the J gene TRBJ1-6; D might be TRBD1 (6 bases). CDR3 length: 15 amino acids. In germline, CDR1 is SGHRS, CDR2 YFSETQ. Trimming removed 3 bases at V and 7 bases at J, with 14 bases between. DNA for the CDR3: TGCGCCAGCAGCTCGCCGGGGACAACAAATTCACCCCTCCACTTT. It encodes CASSSPGTTNSPLHF.

The chain has TRBV6-5 and TRBJ1-1; TRBD1 aligns across 9 bases. This CDR3 comprises 14 residues. Unmatched junction bases numbered 8, after V lost 7 bases and J lost 5 bases. Germline assignment: CDR1 MNHEY and CDR2 SVGAGI. The CDR3 is CASITGQGKTEAFF. The DNA of the CDR3 is TGTGCCAGCATCACCGGACAGGGGAAAACTGAAGCTTTCTTT.